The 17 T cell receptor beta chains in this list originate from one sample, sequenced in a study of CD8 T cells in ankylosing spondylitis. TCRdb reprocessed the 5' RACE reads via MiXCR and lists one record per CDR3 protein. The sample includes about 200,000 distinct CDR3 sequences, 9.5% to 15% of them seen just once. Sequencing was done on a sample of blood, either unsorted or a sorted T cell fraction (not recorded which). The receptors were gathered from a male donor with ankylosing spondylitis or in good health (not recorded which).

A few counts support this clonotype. Here the CDR3 reads CASCGSLNTDTQYF. The DNA for the CDR3 is TGTGCCAGCTGCGGGAGTTTAAACACAGATACGCAGTATTTT. The rearrangement uses TRBV7-9 and TRBJ2-3, with 7 bases fitting TRBD2. CDR1 is SEHNR and CDR2 is FQNEAQ in the germline V gene (reference sequence). The junction had 7 bases not matched to a gene; V was cut back by 8 bases and J by 2 bases. The length of the CDR3 is 14 residues.

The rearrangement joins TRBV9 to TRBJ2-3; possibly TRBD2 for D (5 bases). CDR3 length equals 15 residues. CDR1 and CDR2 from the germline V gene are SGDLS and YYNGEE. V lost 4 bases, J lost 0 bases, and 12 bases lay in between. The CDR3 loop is CASSLGLYSTDTQYF. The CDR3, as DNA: TGTGCCAGCAGCTTAGGACTGTATAGCACAGATACGCAGTATTTT.

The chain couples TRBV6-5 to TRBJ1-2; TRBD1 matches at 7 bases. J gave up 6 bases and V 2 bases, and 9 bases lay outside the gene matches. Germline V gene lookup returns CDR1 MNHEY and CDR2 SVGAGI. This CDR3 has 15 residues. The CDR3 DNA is TGTGCCAGCAGTTACGATCAGGGGGTGTCTGATGGCTACACCTTC. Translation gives CASSYDQGVSDGYTF.

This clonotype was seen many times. This CDR3 is CASSLSEGYEQYF. The CDR3 region has the DNA TGCGCCAGCAGCTTGTCGGAGGGCTACGAGCAGTACTTC. The chain recombines TRBV5-1 with TRBJ2-7, with D tentatively TRBD2 (6 bases). The CDR3 contains 13 residues. V dropped 1 base and J dropped 3 bases, with 8 bases sitting between them. In germline, CDR1 is SGHRS, CDR2 YFSETQ. Full variable domain (missing parts from reference TRBV5-1 and TRBJ2-7): KAGVTQTPRYLIKTRGQQVTLSCSPISGHRSVSWYQQTPGQGLQFLFEYFSETQRNKGNFPGRFSGRQFSNSRSEMNVSTLELGDSALYLCASSLSEGYEQYFGPGTRLTVT.

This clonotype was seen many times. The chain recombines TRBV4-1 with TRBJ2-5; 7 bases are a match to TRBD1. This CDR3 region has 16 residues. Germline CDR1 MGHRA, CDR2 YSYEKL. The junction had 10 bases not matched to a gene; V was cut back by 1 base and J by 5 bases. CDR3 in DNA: TGCGCCAGCAGCCAAGTTATACAGGGGTCCCTGGAGACCCAGTACTTC. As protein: CASSQVIQGSLETQYF.

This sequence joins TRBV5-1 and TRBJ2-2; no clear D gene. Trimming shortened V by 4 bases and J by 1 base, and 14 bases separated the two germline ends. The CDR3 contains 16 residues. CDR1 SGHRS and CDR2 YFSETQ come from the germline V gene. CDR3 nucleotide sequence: TGCGCCAGCAGCCCCCTAACTTACTTGAACACCGGGGAGCTGTTTTTT. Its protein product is CASSPLTYLNTGELFF.

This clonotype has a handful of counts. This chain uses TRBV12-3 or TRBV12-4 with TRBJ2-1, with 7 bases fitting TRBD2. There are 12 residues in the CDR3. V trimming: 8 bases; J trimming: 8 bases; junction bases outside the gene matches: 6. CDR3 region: CASVTGGDEQFF. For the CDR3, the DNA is TGTGCCAGCGTGACTGGGGGGGATGAGCAGTTCTTC.

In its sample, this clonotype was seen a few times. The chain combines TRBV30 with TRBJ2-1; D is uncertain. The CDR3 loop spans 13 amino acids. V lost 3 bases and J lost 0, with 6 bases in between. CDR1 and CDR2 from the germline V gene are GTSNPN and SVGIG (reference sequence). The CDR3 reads CAWRASSYNEQFF. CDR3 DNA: TGTGCCTGGAGGGCTTCCTCCTACAATGAGCAGTTCTTC.

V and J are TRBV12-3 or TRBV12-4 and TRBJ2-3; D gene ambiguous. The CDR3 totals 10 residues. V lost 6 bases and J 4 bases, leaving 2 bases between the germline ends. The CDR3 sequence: CASSADTQYF. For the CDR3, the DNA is TGTGCCAGCAGCGCAGATACGCAGTATTTT.

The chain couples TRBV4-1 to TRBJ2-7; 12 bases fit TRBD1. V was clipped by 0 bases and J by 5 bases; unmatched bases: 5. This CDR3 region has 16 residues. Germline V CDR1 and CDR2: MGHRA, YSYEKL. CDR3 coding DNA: TGCGCCAGCAGCCAAGATCGAGGGACAGGGGGCGACGAGCAGTACTTC. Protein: CASSQDRGTGGDEQYF.

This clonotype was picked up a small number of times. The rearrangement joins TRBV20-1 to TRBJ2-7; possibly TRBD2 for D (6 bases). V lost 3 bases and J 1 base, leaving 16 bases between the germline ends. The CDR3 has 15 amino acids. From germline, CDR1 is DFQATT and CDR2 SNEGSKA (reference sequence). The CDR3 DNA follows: TGCAGTGCTAGTCCCCGGGACTTAAATTCCTACGAGCAGTACTTC. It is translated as CSASPRDLNSYEQYF.

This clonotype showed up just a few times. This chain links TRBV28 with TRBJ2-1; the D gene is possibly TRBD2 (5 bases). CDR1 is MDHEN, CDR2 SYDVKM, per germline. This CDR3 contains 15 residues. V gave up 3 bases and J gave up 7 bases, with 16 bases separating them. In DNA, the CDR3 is TGTGCCAGCAGTTTCGAGAGGGAGAGAGGTAATGAGCAGTTCTTC. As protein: CASSFERERGNEQFF.

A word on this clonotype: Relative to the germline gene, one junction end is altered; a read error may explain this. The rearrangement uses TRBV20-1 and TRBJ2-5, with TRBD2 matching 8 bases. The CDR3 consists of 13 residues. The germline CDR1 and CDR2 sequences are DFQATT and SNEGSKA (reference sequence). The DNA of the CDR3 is TGCATTGCTGGTCCGGGACTAGACAAGACCCAGTACTTC. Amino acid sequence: CIAGPGLDKTQYF.

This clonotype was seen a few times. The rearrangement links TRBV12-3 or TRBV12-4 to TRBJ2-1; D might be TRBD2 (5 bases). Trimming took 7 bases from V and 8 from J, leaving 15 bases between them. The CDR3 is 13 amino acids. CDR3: CASINLGEDEQFF. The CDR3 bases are TGTGCCAGCATCAACCTGGGAGAGGATGAGCAGTTCTTC.

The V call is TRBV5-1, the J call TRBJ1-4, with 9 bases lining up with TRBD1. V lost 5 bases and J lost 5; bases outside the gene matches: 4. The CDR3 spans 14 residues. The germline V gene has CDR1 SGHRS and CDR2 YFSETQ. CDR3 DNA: TGCGCCAGCAGAGAGGGGACAGGGAATGAAAAACTGTTTTTT. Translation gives CASREGTGNEKLFF.

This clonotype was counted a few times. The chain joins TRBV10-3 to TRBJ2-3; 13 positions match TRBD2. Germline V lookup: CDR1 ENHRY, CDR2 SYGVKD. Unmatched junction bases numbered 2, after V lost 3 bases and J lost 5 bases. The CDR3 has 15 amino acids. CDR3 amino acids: CAISELAGGLDTQYF. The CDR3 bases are TGTGCCATCAGTGAACTAGCGGGGGGGTTAGATACGCAGTATTTT.

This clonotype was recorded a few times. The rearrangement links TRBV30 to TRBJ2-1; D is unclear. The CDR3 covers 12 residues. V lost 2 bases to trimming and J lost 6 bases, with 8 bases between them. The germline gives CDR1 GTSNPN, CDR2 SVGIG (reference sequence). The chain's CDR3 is CAWSPIPNEQFF. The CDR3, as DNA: TGTGCCTGGAGTCCAATCCCCAATGAGCAGTTCTTC.